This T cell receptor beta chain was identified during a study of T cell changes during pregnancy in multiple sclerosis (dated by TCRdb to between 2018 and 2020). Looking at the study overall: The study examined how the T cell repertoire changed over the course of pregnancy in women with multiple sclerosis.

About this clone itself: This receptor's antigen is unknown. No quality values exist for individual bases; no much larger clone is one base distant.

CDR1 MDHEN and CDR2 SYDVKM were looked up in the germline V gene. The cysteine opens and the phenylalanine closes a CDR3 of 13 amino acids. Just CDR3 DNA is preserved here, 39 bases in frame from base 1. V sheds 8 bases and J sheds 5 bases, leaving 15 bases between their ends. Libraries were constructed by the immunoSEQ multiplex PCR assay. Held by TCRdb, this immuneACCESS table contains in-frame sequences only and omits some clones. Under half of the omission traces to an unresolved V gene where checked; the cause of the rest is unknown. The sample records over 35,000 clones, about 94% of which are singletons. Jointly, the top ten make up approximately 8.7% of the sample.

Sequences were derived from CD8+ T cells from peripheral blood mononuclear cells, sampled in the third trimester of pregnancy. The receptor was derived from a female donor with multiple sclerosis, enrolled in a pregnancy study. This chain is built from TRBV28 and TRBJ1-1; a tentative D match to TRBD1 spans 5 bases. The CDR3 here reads CASCPGGWTEAFF. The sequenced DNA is TGTGCCAGCTGCCCCGGGGGGTGGACTGAAGCTTTCTTT.